The 30 T cell receptor beta chains given below trace back to one sample, sequenced in a study of T-cell memory formation after mild COVID-19. MiXCR, run by TCRdb on the 5' RACE reads, gives a single entry per CDR3 protein. Among a few hundred thousand distinct CDR3 sequences listed, roughly 19% were seen once. Input material: PBMCs or a T cell subset sorted from them (not recorded which). These receptors were taken from a man aged 18-30 years who had mild COVID-19 (a few samples of this study predate the infection). Cell type and time point are not known.

This sequence joins TRBV3-1 and TRBJ1-3; no definite D call. Germline values: CDR1 LGHDT, CDR2 YNNKEL (reference sequence). The CDR3 totals 13 residues. Trimming pared 2 bases from V and 4 bases from J, leaving 6 bases between. The CDR3 is CASSQFEGNTIYF. The CDR3 bases are TGTGCCAGCAGCCAATTCGAGGGAAACACCATATATTTT.

There are a few counts of this clonotype. The rearrangement uses TRBV15 and TRBJ1-5; D possibly corresponds to TRBD1 (6 bases). Per germline, CDR1 LNHNV and CDR2 YYDKDF (reference sequence). Trimming stripped 5 bases from V and 2 bases from J, with 10 bases between. The CDR3 has 14 amino acids. The CDR3 DNA reads as TGTGCCACCAGCTCGTCAGGGGGCAATCAGCCCCAGCATTTT. Its translation is CATSSSGGNQPQHF.

This clonotype was seen many times. The J gene is TRBJ2-1, the V gene TRBV7-3; D remains unclear. The V gene lost 5 bases and the J gene lost 0 bases, with 5 bases spanning the gap. This CDR3 has 13 amino acids. The germline gives CDR1 SGHTA, CDR2 FQGTGA. The CDR3 DNA follows: TGTGCCAGCAGCCCTAGCTCCTACAATGAGCAGTTCTTC. Translated, it gives CASSPSSYNEQFF.

This clonotype was detected only once. The V call is TRBV11-3, the J call TRBJ1-6; D unclear. V lost 3 bases to trimming and J lost 5 bases, with 5 bases between them. Germline values: CDR1 SGHNT, CDR2 YENEEA. CDR3 length equals 13 residues. As DNA, the CDR3 is TGTGCCAGCAGCTTGAAAGATAATTCACCCCTCCACTTT. This translates into CASSLKDNSPLHF.

The rearrangement uses TRBV12-3 or TRBV12-4 and TRBJ1-2, with 7 bases matching TRBD1. The CDR3 has 13 amino acids. Trimming removed 5 bases from V and 5 bases from J; junction bases left unmatched: 5. CDR3 sequence (DNA): TGTGCCAGCAGTATCGGACAGGTTTATGGCTACACCTTC. Translating it yields CASSIGQVYGYTF.

This clonotype occurred a few times. The V call is TRBV7-9, the J call TRBJ2-7; tentative D call: TRBD2 (6 bases). Germline V CDR1 and CDR2: SEHNR, FQNEAQ (reference sequence). Trimming stripped 3 bases from V and 5 bases from J, with 14 bases between. The CDR3 has 14 amino acids. This chain's CDR3 is CASSFGTAGDEQYF. CDR3 coding DNA: TGTGCCAGCAGCTTCGGAACAGCGGGCGACGAGCAGTACTTC.

This clonotype turned up a few times. The chain couples TRBV9 to TRBJ2-1, with 7 bases matching TRBD1. V shed 4 bases, J shed 5 bases, and the junction held 6 bases outside the gene matches. CDR3 length equals 14 residues. The germline gives CDR1 SGDLS, CDR2 YYNGEE. The CDR3 sequence: CASSPGQPNNEQFF. In DNA, the CDR3 is TGTGCCAGCAGCCCGGGACAGCCAAACAATGAGCAGTTCTTC.

This rearrangement joins TRBV4-1 to TRBJ2-7; D is possibly TRBD2 (5 bases). V was trimmed by 4 bases and J by 0 bases, leaving 13 bases between them. Germline CDR1 reads MGHRA; CDR2 reads YSYEKL. The CDR3 has 15 residues. CDR3: CASSLSGWSSYEQYF. DNA of the CDR3: TGCGCCAGCAGCCTGAGCGGCTGGAGCTCCTACGAGCAGTACTTC.

V and J are TRBV7-6 and TRBJ2-5; the D gene could be TRBD1 or TRBD2 (5 bases each). Germline V CDR1 and CDR2: SGHVS, FNYEAQ. Trimming removed 3 bases at V and 2 bases at J, with 16 bases between. The CDR3 consists of 16 residues. The CDR3 nucleotides read TGTGCCAGCAGCTTTACAGAGGGACGCAGACAAGAGACCCAGTACTTC. Its protein product is CASSFTEGRRQETQYF.

This rearrangement joins TRBV10-3 to TRBJ2-3; 10 bases map to TRBD2. The junction had 7 bases not matched to a gene; V was cut back by 10 bases and J by 3 bases. CDR1 and CDR2 from the germline V gene are ENHRY and SYGVKD. This CDR3 comprises 14 residues. The CDR3 protein is CATAGSGGTDTQYF. CDR3 nucleotide sequence: TGTGCCACCGCGGGTAGCGGGGGGACAGATACGCAGTATTTT.

The genes are TRBV4-1 and TRBJ1-1; D remains unclear. The CDR3 covers 13 residues. V lost 0 bases and J 7 bases, leaving 9 bases between the germline ends. CDR1 and CDR2 (germline): MGHRA, YSYEKL. This CDR3 reads CASSQEGWFEAFF. DNA for the CDR3: TGCGCCAGCAGCCAAGAGGGCTGGTTTGAAGCTTTCTTT.

This clonotype was seen more than once but under ten times. This chain uses TRBV6-6 with TRBJ1-6; a weak D match, TRBD1 (5 bases). V lost 7 bases and J 3 bases, leaving 16 bases between the germline ends. There are 16 residues in the CDR3. Germline-derived CDR1 and CDR2 are MNHNY and SVGAGI (reference sequence). The CDR3 DNA is TGTGCCAGCATTCAGGGATTAGAGGGCTATAATTCACCCCTCCACTTT. It specifies CASIQGLEGYNSPLHF.

This clonotype was recorded a few times. The chain couples TRBV24-1 to TRBJ2-2; D is unresolved. Germline assignment: CDR1 KGHDR and CDR2 SFDVKD. Trimming took 4 bases from V and 6 from J, leaving 17 bases between them. The CDR3 sequence is 16 residues long. The CDR3 DNA is TGTGCCACCAGTGACTCCGGGCAAAGAGAGGCCGGGGAGCTGTTTTTT. Protein: CATSDSGQREAGELFF.

The rearrangement links TRBV29-1 to TRBJ2-7, with D perhaps TRBD1 (6 bases). V dropped 5 bases and J dropped 0 bases, with 8 bases sitting between them. Germline-derived CDR1 and CDR2 are SQVTM and ANQGSEA. There are 12 residues in the CDR3. In DNA form, the CDR3 reads TGCAGCGTTTCGACAGGCTCCTACGAGCAGTACTTC. Translation gives CSVSTGSYEQYF.

The chain employs TRBV7-6 and TRBJ1-2; unclear D gene. Deletions cut 1 base from V and 3 bases from J, with 12 bases between. CDR3 length: 15 amino acids. Germline lookup yields CDR1 SGHVS and CDR2 FNYEAQ. CDR3 coding DNA: TGTGCCAGCAGCTTAGGTCCGGGGTTGGACTATGGCTACACCTTC. Its translation is CASSLGPGLDYGYTF.

This rearrangement joins TRBV24-1 to TRBJ2-3, with 9 bases matching TRBD1. CDR3 length equals 16 residues. Per the germline V gene, CDR1 is KGHDR and CDR2 is SFDVKD. Trimming removed 4 bases from V and 7 bases from J; junction bases left unmatched: 11. CDR3 bases: TGTGCCACCAGTGACCCCCGGCGGACAGGGGCTAATACGCAGTATTTT. Amino acids: CATSDPRRTGANTQYF.

The chain uses TRBV11-2 and TRBJ2-4; no clear D. This CDR3 is built from 13 residues. The germline V gene encodes CDR1 SGHAT and CDR2 FQNNGV. Trimming took off 7 bases at V and 0 bases at J, with 7 bases between the two ends. CDR3 coding DNA: TGTGCCAGCACAGGAGTAGCCAAAAACATTCAGTACTTC. This translates into CASTGVAKNIQYF.

The sample holds a few counts of this clonotype. The V gene is TRBV7-4, the J gene TRBJ2-7; 9 bases are a match to TRBD1. The CDR3 spans 14 residues. Germline trimming cut 5 bases from V and 5 bases from J; bases unmatched to any gene: 7. Per germline, CDR1 SGHVT and CDR2 SQSDAQ. The CDR3 region is CASSGRDRVDEQYV. The CDR3 DNA reads TGTGCCAGCAGCGGCCGGGACAGGGTAGACGAGCAGTACGTC.

The rearrangement uses TRBV2 and TRBJ2-7; D is possibly TRBD1 (5 bases). Trimming shortened V by 6 bases and J by 10 bases, and 16 bases separated the two germline ends. CDR1 and CDR2 from the germline V gene are SNHLY and FYNNEI. This CDR3 region has 12 residues. Written as DNA, the CDR3 is TGTGCCAGCAGCCTCACCGACAGCCTCCAGTACGTC. It specifies CASSLTDSLQYV.

This clonotype has more than one count but fewer than ten. The V and J genes are TRBV5-1 and TRBJ1-4; maybe TRBD1 (6 bases). Trimming took 0 bases from V and 7 from J, leaving 16 bases between them. This CDR3 is 16 amino acids long. Germline CDR1 reads SGHRS; CDR2 reads YFSETQ. DNA for the CDR3: TGCGCCAGCAGCTTGGACCTACAGGGTGTAGGTGAAAAACTGTTTTTT. Its protein product is CASSLDLQGVGEKLFF.

This clonotype was counted between two and nine times. The DNA for the CDR3 is TGTGCCAGCAGCTTGGCCCTTGGCAATCAGCCCCAGCATTTT. Its translation: CASSLALGNQPQHF. The rearrangement links TRBV5-6 to TRBJ1-5; no clear D. CDR1 is SGHDT, CDR2 YYEEEE, per germline. This CDR3 contains 14 residues. The ends were cut back, 0 bases at V and 2 bases at J, with 6 bases in the middle.

This clonotype has just a few counts. The V call is TRBV5-1, the J call TRBJ2-1; D gene uncertain. Germline V gives CDR1 SGHRS, CDR2 YFSETQ. The CDR3 is 13 residues long. V lost 4 bases and J lost 4, with 9 bases in between. CDR3 nucleotides: TGCGCCAGCAGCCAAGAACTATACAATGAGCAGTTCTTC. It encodes CASSQELYNEQFF.

This clonotype was seen at least ten times. V is TRBV24-1 and J is TRBJ1-4; 8 positions match TRBD1. Germline CDR1 KGHDR, CDR2 SFDVKD. Germline trimming cut 3 bases from V and 7 bases from J; bases unmatched to any gene: 3. CDR3 length: 14 residues. In nucleotides, the CDR3 is TGTGCCACCAGTGATCCTGGACAGGGTGAAAAACTGTTTTTT. Protein sequence: CATSDPGQGEKLFF.

The V gene is TRBV5-1, the J gene TRBJ2-3; D could derive from TRBD1 or TRBD2 (6 bases each). Deletions cut 3 bases from V and 4 bases from J, with 15 bases between. Looked up from germline, CDR1 is SGHRS and CDR2 is YFSETQ. The CDR3 runs 15 residues. This CDR3 reads CASSSGRGGPDTQYF. CDR3 in DNA: TGCGCCAGCAGCTCAGGACGAGGGGGGCCAGATACGCAGTATTTT. Supplemented by reference TRBV5-1 and TRBJ2-3, the full variable domain reads KAGVTQTPRYLIKTRGQQVTLSCSPISGHRSVSWYQQTPGQGLQFLFEYFSETQRNKGNFPGRFSGRQFSNSRSEMNVSTLELGDSALYLCASSSGRGGPDTQYFGPGTRLTVL.

The rearrangement uses TRBV7-9 and TRBJ2-5; D is possibly TRBD2 (6 bases). There are 14 residues in the CDR3. With 7 bases removed from V and 5 bases from J, the gap between germline ends came to 17 bases. The germline gives CDR1 SEHNR, CDR2 FQNEAQ (reference sequence). The CDR3 here is CASNLGPGGETQYF. CDR3 nucleotides: TGTGCCAGCAACCTGGGACCCGGGGGTGAGACCCAGTACTTC.

J is TRBJ2-7 and V is TRBV5-1; D is uncertain. Germline V CDR1 and CDR2: SGHRS, YFSETQ. The CDR3 is 13 residues long. V was clipped by 4 bases and J by 7 bases, with 15 bases between them. The CDR3 here is CASSREGLGEQYF. The CDR3 region has the DNA TGCGCCAGCAGCCGAGAAGGGTTAGGAGAGCAGTACTTC.

The chain employs TRBV7-3 and TRBJ2-3; D possibly corresponds to TRBD2 (5 bases). The CDR3 has 14 amino acids. V was shortened by 8 bases and J by 0 bases, with 12 bases between the two germline ends. Germline V CDR1 and CDR2: SGHTA, FQGTGA. Written as DNA, the CDR3 is TGTGCCAGCGGACTCGGCGCGAGCACAGATACGCAGTATTTT. Encoded protein: CASGLGASTDTQYF.

This clonotype showed up just a few times. The chain is built from TRBV20-1 and TRBJ1-1; 11 bases map to TRBD1. Trimming cost V 6 bases and J 4 bases; bases outside gene matches: 4. CDR1 is DFQATT and CDR2 is SNEGSKA in the germline V gene (reference sequence). The CDR3 is made up of 13 amino acids. CDR3 region: CSATGTGGTEAFF. CDR3 nucleotides: TGCAGTGCCACCGGGACAGGGGGCACTGAAGCTTTCTTT.

This clonotype was seen a handful of times. The chain links TRBV6-2 or TRBV6-3 to TRBJ2-1; no firm D call. CDR1 is MNHEY and CDR2 is SVGEGT in the germline V gene. The CDR3 contains 15 residues. V lost 0 bases and J 2 bases, leaving 8 bases between the germline ends. The CDR3 here is CASSYSTSPYNEQFF. In DNA form, the CDR3 reads TGTGCCAGCAGTTACTCGACGTCCCCCTACAATGAGCAGTTCTTC.

This rearrangement joins TRBV6-2 or TRBV6-3 to TRBJ1-4, with TRBD1 matching 9 bases. Germline V lookup: CDR1 MNHEY, CDR2 SVGEGT. Losses at the gene ends were 5 bases for V and 10 bases for J; bases not matched to a gene: 5. The length of the CDR3 is 13 residues. The CDR3 DNA reads TGTGCCAGCAGTCGGACAGGGGTTGGAAAACTGTTTTTT. It is translated as CASSRTGVGKLFF.